Sequencing of this T cell receptor (beta chain) was carried out in a study of T cell responses to AZD1222 COVID-19 vaccine. Broader study findings: Most donors were white British and more were female, and clonal diversity was possibly underestimated. Per reports, nearly half of all spike-specific TCRs target regions that are unmutated in variants. Repertoire sampling happened only post peak T cell response. It was only a handful of AZD1222 recipients who were seropositive at baseline.

V shed 3 bases, J shed 3 bases, and the junction held 4 bases outside the gene matches. This CDR3 has 14 residues. Germline loops: CDR1 SEHNR, CDR2 FQNEAQ (reference sequence). Profiling relied on immunoSEQ multiplex PCR, and the TCRdb table lists in-frame clones only, not all of them. The table includes 140,000 to 150,000 clones, 85% to 95% detected once. For this clone: What it recognizes is unknown.

This chain joins TRBV7-9 and TRBJ2-7, with 8 bases identical to TRBD2. The sequences come from peripheral blood, collected after recovery from COVID-19. The sequence was collected from an adult who had recovered from COVID-19. CDR3: CASSLRREGYEQYF. CDR3 DNA: TGTGCCAGCAGCTTGAGACGGGAGGGCTACGAGCAGTACTTC.